This T cell receptor (beta chain) was sequenced for a study of Ad26.COV2.S vaccination and SARS-CoV-2 variants (dated by TCRdb to the early 2020s). Background on the whole study: Donors in the vaccine arm were drawn from COV1001, a phase I-IIa trial of Ad26.COV2.S in healthy adults that was multicentre, randomized, double-blind and placebo-controlled. Ad26.COV2.S was administered intramuscularly at 5 x 10^10 or 1 x 10^11 viral particles, either as a single shot or as two shots given 56 days apart. The specificity and breadth of SARS-CoV-2-reactive T cell receptors after Ad26.COV2.S vaccination were assessed by TCRbeta repertoire sequencing. A total of around 32 samples were included in the TCR-sequenced set, comprising roughly 19 Ad26.COV2.S vaccine recipients, 5 placebo recipients and 8 SARS-CoV-2 convalescent individuals. Trial participants were randomized into five groups of five: low-dose or high-dose Ad26.COV2.S given once or twice, or placebo on both occasions. Investigators remained blinded to trial group allocation during experiments and outcome assessment.

Trimming leaves V shorter by 2 bases and J shorter by 4 bases, with the junction holding 4 bases beyond the gene matches. The CDR3 runs 16 amino acids, cysteine and phenylalanine included. The DNA shown is the 48-base CDR3, in frame from base 1. The germline V gene sets CDR1 to SGHTA and CDR2 to FQGNSA. TCRbeta CDR3 regions were sequenced with the immunoSEQ Assay. After extraction, genomic DNA underwent amplification by bias-controlled multiplex PCR, followed by high-throughput sequencing. As for the authors' bioinformatics: To quantify the absolute abundance of each unique TCRbeta CDR3 region, sequences were collapsed and filtered. T cell fraction was estimated by normalizing TCRbeta template counts to usable DNA, which was measured by amplifying reference genes present in all nucleated cells. Repertoire TCRs were annotated as SARS-CoV-2-specific by exact matching of V gene, CDR3 amino acid sequence and J gene to a known reactive TCR set. The reference SARS-CoV-2 TCR set came from MIRA and was filtered for enrichment in COVID-19-positive ImmuneCODE repertoires, removing public or cross-reactive TCRs. Using the MIRA antigens, annotated TCRs were further analysed by specific ORF or by position within an ORF. Breadth was defined as annotated unique rearrangements over total unique productive rearrangements; depth was the summed frequency of those rearrangements. Group comparisons of TCR breadth used two-sided Wilcoxon rank-sum tests. Not all clones reach the TCRdb copy of this immuneACCESS table, which keeps in-frame sequences only. Checked studies attribute under half of the gap to unresolved V genes and leave the rest unexplained. The D gene and trimming were derived from the DNA, and the V and J assignments and clone size from that table. The sample table lists hundreds of thousands of clones, more than 70% of them with a count of one. The ten largest clones represent approximately 1.5% of the sample.

A note on this clone: The antigen it recognizes is unknown. No much larger clone exists at a distance of one base, and base qualities are not known.

In the paper's terms, the treatment or condition label means: 15 to 20 received Ad26.COV2.S at low or high dose, single or two shots; about 5 received placebo; per-sample allocation not given. For vaccine and placebo recipients, the sequenced repertoires came from samples collected on day 63 after the first injection. In Cohort 1b, about two dozen adults aged 18-55 years were enrolled at a single site in Boston, USA, between 29 July and 7 August 2020. Ad26.COV2.S consisted of a replication-incompetent adenovirus type 26 vector by which a prefusion-stabilized SARS-CoV-2 spike protein from the original Wuhan strain was expressed. What the study reported, not specific to this receptor: The study was not powered for comparison of responses between vaccine doses or regimens. After vaccination, substantial breadth of spike-specific CD8+ and CD4+ T cell responses was reported. According to the authors, total T cell responses may have been underestimated by the TCR breadth and depth analyses. Higher spike-specific TCR breadth was observed in Ad26.COV2.S recipients than in placebo recipients (P = 0.0014). Comparable non-spike TCR breadth was observed between vaccine and placebo recipients, consistent with only spike being contained in the vaccine.

Sequences were derived from peripheral blood, sampled in a trial of Ad26.COV2.S vaccine versus placebo. The chain was built from TRBV7-2 and TRBJ2-2; a stretch of 10 junction bases matches TRBD2. This clonotype was sampled from a person between 18 and 65 years old who received the Ad26.COV2.S COVID-19 vaccine or a placebo. The CDR3 is CASSLRRTSGTGELFF. The DNA sequence follows: TGTGCCAGCAGCTTAAGACGGACTAGCGGCACCGGGGAGCTGTTTTTT.